One and the same sample provided the 28 T cell receptor beta chains below, sequenced in a study of blood T cell repertoires in COVID-19. This table comes from immunoSEQ multiplex PCR, and its TCRdb copy is limited to in-frame clones, with some not included. Here the sample spans just under 250,000 clones, approximately 84% being singletons. What was sequenced was peripheral blood. These receptors were taken from a woman aged 25 to 45 who had recovered from COVID-19.

The chain combines TRBV4-1 with TRBJ1-2; 11 positions match TRBD1. The CDR3 consists of 18 residues. Germline CDR1 reads MGHRA; CDR2 reads YSYEKL. V dropped 1 base and J dropped 4; count of bases not matched to a gene: 11. The CDR3: CASSQGIIGTGGIYGYTF. In DNA form, the CDR3 reads TGCGCCAGCAGCCAAGGAATCATAGGGACAGGGGGAATCTATGGCTACACCTTC.

This chain links TRBV13 with TRBJ1-4; the match to TRBD1 covers 8 bases. This CDR3 comprises 15 residues. Trimming cost V 0 bases and J 8 bases; bases outside gene matches: 5. Per germline, CDR1 PRHDT and CDR2 FYEKMQ (reference sequence). For the CDR3, the DNA is TGTGCCAGCAGCTTAGGAGGACAGGGAAGCGAAAAACTGTTTTTT. Translating gives CASSLGGQGSEKLFF.

Here the CDR3 DNA reads TGTGCCAGTAGCTTAATCGGAGGCCAGCCCCAGCATTTT. Translated, it gives CASSLIGGQPQHF. The chain joins TRBV19 to TRBJ1-5; D gene unclear. The CDR3 is made up of 13 amino acids. The V end was cut by 6 bases, the J end by 7 bases, with 13 bases between. Germline lookup yields CDR1 LNHDA and CDR2 SQIVND (reference sequence).

The rearrangement joins TRBV21-1 to TRBJ1-1. TRBV21-1 is a pseudogene segment. The CDR3 spans 14 residues. CDR3 residues: CASSPGRGSTEAFF. The CDR3 DNA is TGTGCCAGCAGCCCCGGCAGAGGGTCCACTGAAGCTTTCTTT.

This chain uses TRBV6-5 with TRBJ2-1; tentatively, D is TRBD2 (5 bases). Trimming removed 4 bases from V and 6 bases from J, with 19 bases in between. Germline V gene data show CDR1 as MNHEY and CDR2 as SVGAGI. The CDR3 sequence is 16 residues long. The CDR3 coding sequence is TGTGCCAGCAGTTCTTACGTGCCCAGCGAGGGCAATGAGCAGTTCTTC. This encodes CASSSYVPSEGNEQFF.

The chain uses TRBV11-2 and TRBJ2-2; D ambiguous. Trimming left V 8 bases short and J 1 base short, with 11 bases between. Germline V CDR1 and CDR2: SGHAT, FQNNGV. The CDR3 has 14 residues. The CDR3 DNA sequence: TGTGCCAGCCGATGGCTTCAGAACACCGGGGAGCTGTTTTTT. Translated: CASRWLQNTGELFF.

The rearrangement links TRBV5-1 to TRBJ2-5, with 7 positions matching TRBD1. The V segment lost 4 bases and the J segment 5 bases; nucleotides outside the gene matches: 5. This CDR3 has 13 amino acids. CDR1 SGHRS and CDR2 YFSETQ come from the germline V gene. CDR3 DNA: TGCGCCAGCAGCGGGCAGGGGGTTGAGACCCAGTACTTC. Translating it yields CASSGQGVETQYF.

This clone was found once. J is TRBJ2-2 and V is TRBV7-3; 13 bases agree with TRBD2. Losses at the gene ends were 5 bases for V and 1 base for J; bases not matched to a gene: 7. The length of the CDR3 is 18 residues. Germline V gives CDR1 SGHTA, CDR2 FQGTGA. The CDR3 bases are TGTGCCAGCAGCCCCGGACTAGCGGGGGACAAGAACACCGGGGAGCTGTTTTTT. Its protein is CASSPGLAGDKNTGELFF. The full variable domain, rest sourced from reference TRBV7-3 and TRBJ2-2, is GAGVSQTPSNKVTEKGKYVELRCDPISGHTALYWYRQSLGQGPEFLIYFQGTGAADDSGLPNDRFFAVRPEGSVSTLKIQRTERGDSAVYLCASSPGLAGDKNTGELFFGEGSRLTVL.

The chain recombines TRBV6-2 or TRBV6-3 with TRBJ2-3; the match to TRBD2 covers 11 bases. Looked up from germline, CDR1 is MNHEY and CDR2 is SVGEGT. With 2 bases clipped from V and 0 bases from J, the junction kept 13 bases outside the gene matches. The CDR3 has 20 amino acids. CDR3 sequence: CASSYGRLAGSEPSTDTQYF. The CDR3 region has the DNA TGTGCCAGCAGTTACGGCCGACTAGCGGGGAGCGAGCCTAGCACAGATACGCAGTATTTT.

Comments on this clone: The same CDR3 arises from other DNA sequences in this sample as well. CDR3 loop: CASSRDSSYEQYF. CDR3 nucleotide sequence: TGTGCCAGCAGCCGGGACAGCTCCTACGAGCAGTACTTC. J is TRBJ2-7 and V is TRBV11-2, with 7 bases identical to TRBD1. V shed 5 bases, J shed 0 bases, and the junction held 1 base outside the gene matches. CDR1 is SGHAT and CDR2 is FQNNGV in the germline V gene. The CDR3 spans 13 residues.

J is TRBJ1-1 and V is TRBV11-2; a possible D gene is TRBD1 (5 bases). This CDR3 contains 17 residues. Per the germline V gene, CDR1 is SGHAT and CDR2 is FQNNGV. The V end was cut by 6 bases, the J end by 1 base, with 21 bases between. CDR3: CASSRGVGRGRNTEAFF. The DNA for the CDR3 is TGTGCCAGCAGTCGTGGTGTAGGGAGGGGACGGAACACTGAAGCTTTCTTT.

This chain uses TRBV5-6 with TRBJ2-7, with 7 bases fitting TRBD1. The V gene's germline CDR1 is SGHDT and CDR2 YYEEEE. The V segment lost 5 bases and the J segment 4 bases; nucleotides outside the gene matches: 9. This CDR3 has 14 amino acids. CDR3 sequence (DNA): TGTGCCAGCAGTACGTTACAGGGGCGGTACGAGCAGTACTTC. Translated: CASSTLQGRYEQYF.

This sequence joins TRBV4-1 and TRBJ2-3, with 9 bases matching TRBD2. After removal of 1 base from V and 5 bases from J, the junction contained 13 bases not matched to a gene. The CDR3 length is 18 residues. CDR1 MGHRA and CDR2 YSYEKL come from the germline V gene. The CDR3 spells CASSQGDVWRGGEDTQYF. The CDR3 DNA is TGCGCCAGCAGCCAAGGAGACGTTTGGCGGGGGGGCGAAGATACGCAGTATTTT.

The rearrangement uses TRBV7-9 and TRBJ2-1, with 10 bases lining up with TRBD2. With 11 bases clipped from V and 4 bases from J, the junction kept 8 bases outside the gene matches. CDR1 SEHNR and CDR2 FQNEAQ come from the germline V gene (reference sequence). The CDR3 sequence is 14 residues long. The chain's CDR3 is CACQGTSEYNEQFF. For the CDR3, the DNA is TGTGCCTGCCAAGGGACTAGCGAGTACAATGAGCAGTTCTTC.

This rearrangement joins TRBV10-1 to TRBJ2-1; 10 nucleotides align to TRBD1. Germline CDR1 WNHNN, CDR2 SYGVQD (reference sequence). There are 15 residues in the CDR3. V dropped 7 bases and J dropped 7; count of bases not matched to a gene: 10. This CDR3 reads CASIRGTGDLNEQFF. The CDR3 nucleotides read TGCGCCAGCATAAGGGGGACAGGGGATTTAAATGAGCAGTTCTTC.

The chain uses TRBV27 and TRBJ2-2; D gene uncertain. V lost 2 bases to trimming and J lost 7 bases, with 8 bases between them. The CDR3 is 13 amino acids. Looked up from germline, CDR1 is MNHEY and CDR2 is SMNVEV (reference sequence). The CDR3 sequence is CASSLGPGGELFF. CDR3 nucleotides: TGTGCCAGCAGTTTAGGTCCAGGCGGGGAGCTGTTTTTT.

In DNA, the CDR3 is TGTGCCAGCAGCCGGCGGGTTAGCGGGGACGGTATAGATGAGCAGTTCTTC. It codes for CASSRRVSGDGIDEQFF. This chain connects TRBV5-8 to TRBJ2-1, with TRBD2 matching over 8 bases. CDR1 is SGHTS and CDR2 is YDEGEE in the germline V gene. CDR3 size: 17 residues. Trimming cost V 4 bases and J 8 bases; bases outside gene matches: 17.

The chain joins TRBV10-3 to TRBJ2-3; 10 bases align to TRBD2. This CDR3 comprises 15 residues. Germline-derived CDR1 and CDR2 are ENHRY and SYGVKD. Trimming removed 6 bases from V and 0 bases from J; junction bases left unmatched: 3. CDR3 sequence (DNA): TGTGCCATCAGACTAGCGGGGACTAGCACAGATACGCAGTATTTT. Its translation: CAIRLAGTSTDTQYF.

This chain links TRBV21-1 with TRBJ2-5; the tabulated D call, TRBD1, remains unverified against the DNA. TRBV21-1 constitutes a pseudogene. The CDR3 loop spans 15 amino acids. CDR3 residues: CASSWDRGFQETQYF. The CDR3, as DNA: TGTGCCAGCAGCTGGGACAGGGGGTTTCAAGAGACCCAGTACTTC.

DNA for the CDR3: TGTGCCAGCAGCAAATTTCGGCAGGGGGAAGGCATGAACACTGAAGCTTTCTTT. Its protein product is CASSKFRQGEGMNTEAFF. The V gene is TRBV21-1, the J gene TRBJ1-1; the D call in the table, TRBD1, was not verified against the DNA. TRBV21-1 has pseudogene status. There are 18 residues in the CDR3.

The chain employs TRBV2 and TRBJ1-1, with unresolved D. This CDR3 is built from 14 residues. In germline, CDR1 is SNHLY, CDR2 FYNNEI. Trimming took 3 bases from V and 4 from J, leaving 12 bases between them. CDR3 sequence: CASSDRMEFTEAFF. CDR3 nucleotides: TGTGCCAGCAGTGACCGTATGGAGTTCACTGAAGCTTTCTTT.

The chain employs TRBV2 and TRBJ2-7, with TRBD1 matching 9 bases. The length of the CDR3 is 15 residues. V shed 4 bases and J 2 bases; nucleotides not matched to a gene: 6. CDR1 is SNHLY, CDR2 FYNNEI, per germline. The CDR3 is CASSAGTGLTYEQYF. In nucleotides, the CDR3 is TGTGCCAGCAGTGCCGGGACAGGGTTGACCTACGAGCAGTACTTC.

This rearrangement joins TRBV2 to TRBJ2-3; TRBD2 matches at 9 bases. The J segment lost 6 bases and the V segment lost 0 bases, leaving 7 bases of the junction unmatched. The CDR3 is 16 amino acids. Germline V gene lookup returns CDR1 SNHLY and CDR2 FYNNEI. Here the CDR3 DNA reads TGTGCCAGCAGTGAAGCGTCGATAGCGGGGGAGGATACGCAGTATTTT. It specifies CASSEASIAGEDTQYF.

The V and J genes are TRBV18 and TRBJ1-2; D may be TRBD1 (6 bases). Germline V gene lookup returns CDR1 KGHSH and CDR2 LQKENI. This CDR3 contains 16 residues. V dropped 2 bases and J dropped 5 bases, with 18 bases sitting between them. The CDR3 DNA reads as TGTGCCAGCTCACCAAATTTACAGGGTTCAGGATATGGCTACACCTTC. Translation gives CASSPNLQGSGYGYTF.

The J gene is TRBJ2-3, the V gene TRBV6-2 or TRBV6-3; 9 nucleotides align to TRBD2. Germline-derived CDR1 and CDR2 are MNHEY and SVGEGT. The CDR3 is 18 amino acids. J lost 5 bases, V lost 0 bases, and 12 bases had no gene match. CDR3 residues: CASSYSTDGTSLLDTQYF. Here the CDR3 DNA reads TGTGCCAGCAGTTACTCTACCGACGGGACTAGCCTTTTAGATACGCAGTATTTT.

The chain couples TRBV9 to TRBJ1-2; no clear D. The V gene's germline CDR1 is SGDLS and CDR2 YYNGEE. There are 13 residues in the CDR3. V was trimmed by 4 bases and J by 0 bases, leaving 7 bases between them. The CDR3 here is CASSKRANYGYTF. The CDR3 DNA sequence: TGTGCCAGCAGCAAGCGGGCTAACTATGGCTACACCTTC. Full variable domain (rest looked up from reference TRBV9 and TRBJ1-2): DSGVTQTPKHLITATGQRVTLRCSPRSGDLSVYWYQQSLDQGLQFLIQYYNGEERAKGNILERFSAQQFPDLHSELNLSSLELGDSALYFCASSKRANYGYTFGSGTRLTVV.

This clone was observed a handful of times. The genes are TRBV6-1 and TRBJ1-2; D remains ambiguous. With 2 bases removed from V and 7 bases from J, the gap between germline ends came to 14 bases. The CDR3 is made up of 14 amino acids. Germline V gene data show CDR1 as MNHNS and CDR2 as SASEGT. The CDR3 loop is CASSESVTPRGYTF. The CDR3 nucleotides are TGTGCCAGCAGTGAAAGTGTGACTCCCCGTGGCTACACCTTC.

V is TRBV2 and J is TRBJ2-2; TRBD1 aligns across 7 bases. CDR3 length: 15 amino acids. V shed 6 bases and J 6 bases; nucleotides not matched to a gene: 10. Germline CDR1 and CDR2: SNHLY and FYNNEI. In nucleotides, the CDR3 is TGTGCCAGCAGCGACAGGGCAAGTTGGTCCGGGGAGCTGTTTTTT. Residues: CASSDRASWSGELFF.